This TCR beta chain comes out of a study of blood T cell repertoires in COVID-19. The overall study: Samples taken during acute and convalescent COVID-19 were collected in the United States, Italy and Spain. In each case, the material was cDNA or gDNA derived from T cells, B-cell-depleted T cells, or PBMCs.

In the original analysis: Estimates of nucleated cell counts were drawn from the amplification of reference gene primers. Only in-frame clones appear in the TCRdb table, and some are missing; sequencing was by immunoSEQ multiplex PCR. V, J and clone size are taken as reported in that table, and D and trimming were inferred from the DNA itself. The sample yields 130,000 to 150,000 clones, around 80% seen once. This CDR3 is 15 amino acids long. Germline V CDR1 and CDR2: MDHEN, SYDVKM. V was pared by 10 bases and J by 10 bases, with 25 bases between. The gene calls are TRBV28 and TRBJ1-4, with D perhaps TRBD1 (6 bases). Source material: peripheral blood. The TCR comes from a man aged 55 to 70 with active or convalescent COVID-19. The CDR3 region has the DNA TGTGCCATCTGGGGGGGACGGGGGCTAGAGGGAAAACTGTTTTTT. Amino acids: CAIWGGRGLEGKLFF. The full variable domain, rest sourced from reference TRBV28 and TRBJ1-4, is DVKVTQSSRYLVKRTGEKVFLECVQDMDHENMFWYRQDPGLGLRLIYFSYDVKMKEKGDIPEGYSVSREKKERFSLILESASTNQTSMYLCAIWGGRGLEGKLFFGSGTQLSVL.